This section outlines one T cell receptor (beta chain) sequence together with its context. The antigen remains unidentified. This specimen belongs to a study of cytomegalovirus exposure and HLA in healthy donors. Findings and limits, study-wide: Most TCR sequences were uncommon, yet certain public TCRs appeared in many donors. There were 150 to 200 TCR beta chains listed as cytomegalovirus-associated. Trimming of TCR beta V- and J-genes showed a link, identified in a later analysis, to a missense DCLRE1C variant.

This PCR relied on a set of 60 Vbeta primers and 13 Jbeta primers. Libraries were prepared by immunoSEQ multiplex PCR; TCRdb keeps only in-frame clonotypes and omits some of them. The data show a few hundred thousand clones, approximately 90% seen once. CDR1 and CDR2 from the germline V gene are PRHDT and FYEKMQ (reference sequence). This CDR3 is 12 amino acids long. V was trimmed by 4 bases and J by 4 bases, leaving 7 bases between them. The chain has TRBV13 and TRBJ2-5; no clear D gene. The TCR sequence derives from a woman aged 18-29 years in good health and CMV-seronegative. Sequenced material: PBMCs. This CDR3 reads CASSSLRETQYF. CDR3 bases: TGTGCCAGCAGCTCCCTGCGAGAGACCCAGTACTTC.